A selection of T cell receptor beta chains follows, all from one sample in a study of shared clonotypes between healthy human individuals. Here immunoSEQ multiplex PCR was the method, and the copy in TCRdb shows in-frame clones only, minus some. The sample has roughly 650,000 clones; more than 95% are singletons. The source material was naive CD4+ T cells sorted from blood. The receptors derive from a woman aged 25 to 39 in good health. Each CDR3 is given with its conserved first and last residue. The order of the fields is V gene, D gene, clone size, CDR3 length, J gene, CDR3 protein, CDR3 DNA. The D gene is left open where the match is weak. The size entry is marked missing in some rows and otherwise reads once, few, many or a size class.

TRBV9	TRBD1	NA	16	TRBJ2-6	CASSWTGSTGANVLTF	TGTGCCAGCAGCTGGACAGGGTCAACTGGGGCCAACGTCCTGACTTTC
TRBV19	TRBD1	NA	15	TRBJ2-5	CASSAGTGGLETQYF	TGTGCCAGTAGTGCAGGGACAGGGGGCCTGGAGACCCAGTACTTC
TRBV27	NA	NA	13	TRBJ1-5	CASSRQYNQPQHF	TGTGCCAGCAGTAGACAGTACAATCAGCCCCAGCATTTT
TRBV5-8	NA	NA	13	TRBJ2-5	CASSLRGSETQYF	TGTGCCAGCAGCCTCCGTGGGTCCGAGACCCAGTACTTC
TRBV5-5	TRBD1	NA	18	TRBJ1-1	CASSSKTGELKRVTEAFF	TGTGCCAGCAGCTCTAAGACAGGGGAGCTAAAGAGGGTCACTGAAGCTTTCTTT
TRBV19	NA	NA	12	TRBJ2-5	CASSPRGETQYF	TGTGCCAGTAGCCCCCGGGGGGAGACCCAGTACTTC
TRBV7-6	NA	once	13	TRBJ2-3	CASSSLGGDTQYF	TGTGCCAGCAGCTCCCTGGGAGGAGATACGCAGTATTTT
TRBV19	TRBD2	NA	14	TRBJ2-3	CASMKREGPDTQYF	TGTGCCAGTATGAAGCGGGAGGGTCCAGATACGCAGTATTTT
TRBV25-1	NA	once	14	TRBJ2-7	CASSLGPSSYEQYF	TGTGCCAGCAGCCTGGGGCCTAGCTCCTACGAGCAGTACTTC
TRBV5-1	TRBD1	NA	15	TRBJ2-7	CASSPPGTGTYEQYF	TGCGCCAGCAGCCCCCCCGGGACAGGGACATACGAGCAGTACTTC
TRBV5-1	TRBD1	NA	16	TRBJ1-6	CASSFTRQGGRSPLHF	TGCGCCAGCAGCTTTACCCGACAGGGTGGACGGTCACCCCTCCACTTT
TRBV6-5	NA	once	15	TRBJ2-6	CASSSFSSGANVLTF	TGTGCCAGCAGCAGCTTCAGCTCTGGGGCCAACGTCCTGACTTTC
TRBV2	TRBD2	NA	15	TRBJ2-7	CASTGLAGGSYEQYF	TGTGCCAGCACCGGACTAGCGGGAGGGTCATACGAGCAGTACTTC
TRBV28	NA	once	12	TRBJ2-3	CASLTAGDTQYF	TGTGCCAGCTTAACAGCTGGAGATACGCAGTATTTT
TRBV2	NA	NA	13	TRBJ2-7	CASSERREQEQYF	TGTGCCAGCAGTGAGCGAAGGGAGCAAGAGCAGTACTTC
TRBV2	NA	NA	19	TRBJ2-6	CASSEALRGKDSGANVLTF	TGTGCCAGCAGTGAAGCGCTTCGAGGGAAAGACTCTGGGGCCAACGTCCTGACTTTC
TRBV5-3	NA	NA	15	TRBJ1-1	CARSSSGTKNTEAFF	TGTGCCAGAAGCTCCTCCGGGACAAAAAACACTGAAGCTTTCTTT
TRBV11-2	TRBD1	NA	14	TRBJ2-7	CASRKQGTTYEQYF	TGTGCCAGCAGGAAACAGGGGACCACCTACGAGCAGTACTTC
TRBV5-5	NA	NA	15	TRBJ2-3	CASSTFQGVTDTQYF	TGTGCCAGCAGCACCTTTCAGGGCGTCACAGATACGCAGTATTTT
TRBV7-2	TRBD2	NA	16	TRBJ2-1	CASSPSAGGYYNEQFF	TGTGCCAGCAGCCCGAGTGCGGGAGGATACTACAATGAGCAGTTCTTC
TRBV19	NA	NA	13	TRBJ2-7	CASSMSSSYEQYF	TGTGCCAGTAGTATGAGCAGCTCCTACGAGCAGTACTTC
TRBV7-2	TRBD2	NA	15	TRBJ2-7	CASSLGLAGAYEQYF	TGTGCCAGCAGCCTGGGACTAGCGGGAGCGTACGAGCAGTACTTC
TRBV29-1	NA	NA	16	TRBJ1-1	CSVGGSQGIMNTEAFF	TGCAGCGTTGGGGGATCCCAGGGGATAATGAACACTGAAGCTTTCTTT
TRBV6-5	NA	NA	15	TRBJ1-2	CASSFKTGSDYGYTF	TGTGCCAGCAGTTTCAAAACAGGGTCTGACTATGGCTACACCTTC
TRBV21-1	NA	NA	11	TRBJ2-5	CARQGQETQYF	TGTGCCAGACAGGGCCAAGAGACCCAGTACTTC
TRBV4-2	TRBD1	NA	15	TRBJ1-1	CASSQSGTGGTEAFF	TGTGCCAGCAGCCAGTCCGGGACAGGGGGCACTGAAGCTTTCTTT
TRBV5-1	NA	NA	15	TRBJ1-1	CASSLLAAMNTEAFF	TGCGCCAGCAGCTTGTTGGCCGCTATGAACACTGAAGCTTTCTTT
TRBV30	TRBD1	NA	13	TRBJ1-4	CAWSLGQGEKLFF	TGTGCCTGGAGTCTAGGACAGGGCGAAAAACTGTTTTTT
TRBV5-1	NA	NA	13	TRBJ2-2	CASSARDTGELFF	TGCGCCAGCAGCGCGAGAGACACCGGGGAGCTGTTTTTT
TRBV30	TRBD1	NA	13	TRBJ2-5	CARTGTEKETQYF	TGTGCCCGTACCGGGACAGAGAAAGAGACCCAGTACTTC
TRBV4-1	NA	once	12	TRBJ1-1	CASSQGNTEAFF	TGCGCCAGCAGCCAAGGGAACACTGAAGCTTTCTTT
TRBV2	NA	NA	14	TRBJ2-5	CASSEVVWKETQYF	TGTGCCAGCAGTGAAGTTGTATGGAAGGAGACCCAGTACTTC
TRBV28	TRBD1	NA	11	TRBJ2-7	CASRDRYEQYF	TGTGCCAGCAGGGACAGGTACGAGCAGTACTTC
TRBV2	NA	NA	15	TRBJ2-1	CASSVPLGAYNEQFF	TGTGCCAGCAGTGTGCCCCTCGGGGCCTACAATGAGCAGTTCTTC
TRBV4-1	TRBD2	NA	20	TRBJ2-1	CASSQDLSSGRMGENNEQFF	TGCGCCAGCAGCCAAGATTTATCTAGCGGGAGGATGGGGGAGAACAATGAGCAGTTCTTC
TRBV10-3	NA	NA	13	TRBJ1-4	CAISELGDEKLFF	TGTGCCATCAGTGAGTTGGGGGATGAAAAACTGTTTTTT
TRBV19	TRBD2	NA	16	TRBJ2-1	CASSTKAGAPYNEQFF	TGTGCCAGTAGTACTAAAGCGGGAGCCCCCTACAATGAGCAGTTCTTC
TRBV14	NA	NA	13	TRBJ2-6	CASSPAGANVLTF	TGTGCCAGCAGCCCGGCTGGGGCCAACGTCCTGACTTTC
TRBV28	NA	NA	14	TRBJ1-1	CAIQQGGASTEAFF	TGTGCCATACAGCAGGGAGGGGCTAGCACTGAAGCTTTCTTT
TRBV4-1	NA	NA	17	TRBJ2-6	CASSQLGRRSGANVLTF	TGCGCCAGCAGCCAACTGGGACGGCGTTCTGGGGCCAACGTCCTGACTTTC
TRBV21-1	NA	NA	18	TRBJ2-5	CASSKRPWSGRRQETQYF	TGTGCCAGCAGCAAAAGGCCGTGGAGCGGGAGACGGCAAGAGACCCAGTACTTC
TRBV5-1	TRBD2	NA	14	TRBJ2-5	CASSSGTSGGEQYF	TGCGCCAGCAGCTCTGGGACTAGCGGAGGGGAGCAGTACTTC
TRBV7-2	TRBD2	once	16	TRBJ2-7	CASSLGSSGRAYEQYF	TGTGCCAGCAGCTTAGGTTCTAGCGGGAGGGCCTACGAGCAGTACTTC
TRBV28	TRBD2	NA	15	TRBJ2-5	CASKGSGIPQETQYF	TGTGCCAGCAAGGGTAGCGGGATCCCCCAAGAGACCCAGTACTTC
TRBV19	NA	NA	14	TRBJ1-2	CASSTQTGPYGYTF	TGTGCCAGTTCAACCCAAACAGGGCCCTATGGCTACACCTTC
TRBV5-4	TRBD2	NA	16	TRBJ2-2	CASSLGTSGRPGELFF	TGTGCCAGCAGCCTAGGGACTAGCGGGAGGCCCGGGGAGCTGTTTTTT
TRBV28	NA	NA	15	TRBJ1-2	CASSPGDRGDYGYTF	TGTGCCAGCAGTCCAGGGGATCGGGGGGACTATGGCTACACCTTC
TRBV6-1	NA	NA	14	TRBJ1-5	CASSVFDHDQPQHF	TGTGCCAGCAGTGTTTTCGACCACGATCAGCCCCAGCATTTT
TRBV2	NA	NA	17	TRBJ2-6	CASSDEHRTPGANVLTF	TGTGCCAGCAGTGACGAGCATAGAACCCCTGGGGCCAACGTCCTGACTTTC
TRBV27	NA	NA	14	TRBJ2-3	CATKGSPSTDTQYF	TGTGCCACAAAGGGATCGCCTAGCACAGATACGCAGTATTTT
TRBV28	NA	NA	11	TRBJ2-5	CASATRETQYF	TGTGCCTCCGCAACGAGGGAGACCCAGTACTTC
TRBV14	NA	NA	13	TRBJ1-1	CASSQEWFAEAFF	TGTGCCAGCAGCCAAGAATGGTTCGCTGAAGCTTTCTTT